One and the same sample provided the 14 T cell receptor beta chains below, sequenced in a study of blood T cells in healthy people across ages. PCR was performed a second time for 7 to 11 cycles using a sample-barcoded 5' primer and a J-beta primer mix. TCRdb re-analysed the 5' RACE reads in MiXCR, keeping a single row per CDR3 protein. The table lists 600,000 to 800,000 distinct CDR3 sequences, around 20% of them singletons. The sample consisted of blood. Receptors originate from a man aged 65 to 79 in good health.

This clonotype showed up many times. This chain connects TRBV20-1 to TRBJ2-2; 7 bases match TRBD2. Germline V gene lookup returns CDR1 DFQATT and CDR2 SNEGSKA (reference sequence). The CDR3 length is 15 residues. The V and J ends lost 4 bases and 4 bases, in that order; junction bases with no gene match: 9. DNA for the CDR3: TGCAGTGCTAAAGTCGGGGGGAGGAGCACCGGGGAGCTGTTTTTT. This translates into CSAKVGGRSTGELFF.

There are a few counts of this clonotype. The chain is built from TRBV4-3 and TRBJ2-1; D unresolved. V shed 0 bases and J shed 0 bases, with 9 bases lying between them. Germline CDR1 is LGHNA and CDR2 is YSLEER. The CDR3 length is 16 residues. The DNA of the CDR3 is TGCGCCAGCAGCCAAGATAGCAGCAGCTCCTACAATGAGCAGTTCTTC. Protein sequence: CASSQDSSSSYNEQFF.

This clonotype was counted between two and nine times. V and J are TRBV4-1 and TRBJ2-5; the D call may be TRBD1 or TRBD2 (5 bases each). The germline V and J ends were trimmed by 1 base and 5 bases, with 8 bases remaining between them. CDR3 length equals 13 residues. CDR1 and CDR2 from the germline V gene are MGHRA and YSYEKL. The CDR3 coding sequence is TGCGCCAGCAGCCAAGTGGGGACGGAGACCCAGTACTTC. Residues: CASSQVGTETQYF.

The chain has TRBV29-1 and TRBJ2-1; no clear D gene. Trimming left V 7 bases short and J 12 bases short, with 16 bases between. Germline-derived CDR1 and CDR2 are SQVTM and ANQGSEA. The CDR3 is 11 residues long. CDR3 nucleotides: TGCAGCGGCACTCCACAGTTTGGGCAGTTCTTC. Its protein is CSGTPQFGQFF.

The V and J genes are TRBV3-1 and TRBJ2-1; maybe TRBD2 (5 bases). Germline V gene lookup returns CDR1 LGHDT and CDR2 YNNKEL (reference sequence). There are 12 residues in the CDR3. Trimming pared 0 bases from V and 9 bases from J, leaving 6 bases between. In DNA form, the CDR3 reads TGTGCCAGCAGCCAAGATGCGGGTGAGCAGTTCTTC. Translated, it gives CASSQDAGEQFF.

The chain combines TRBV25-1 with TRBJ1-2, with D unclear. Trimming stripped 6 bases from V and 3 bases from J, with 11 bases between. CDR3 length: 13 amino acids. Per germline, CDR1 MGHDK and CDR2 SYGVNS. The DNA for the CDR3 is TGTGCCAGCAGCAGGACGGAAGACTATGGCTACACCTTC. Its translation: CASSRTEDYGYTF.

The chain combines TRBV6-1 with TRBJ2-1, with D maybe TRBD2 (7 bases). This CDR3 spans 16 amino acids. Trimming pared 5 bases from V and 0 bases from J, leaving 14 bases between. Germline CDR1 MNHNS, CDR2 SASEGT. Here the CDR3 DNA reads TGTGCCAGCAGTACCGCGGGGGCGTCCTCCTACAATGAGCAGTTCTTC. Its protein is CASSTAGASSYNEQFF.

The chain links TRBV10-3 to TRBJ1-1; 8 bases fit TRBD1. Germline V gene lookup returns CDR1 ENHRY and CDR2 SYGVKD. This CDR3 is built from 14 residues. V was pared by 5 bases and J by 4 bases, with 6 bases of the junction left unmatched. DNA for the CDR3: TGTGCCATCAGTACATTACAGGGGGGCACTGAAGCTTTCTTT. Protein: CAISTLQGGTEAFF.

This clonotype was picked up one time. The junction does not match germline at one end; this may be a read error. The chain is built from TRBV5-6 and TRBJ2-5, with 9 nucleotides matching TRBD2. CDR1 is SGHDT and CDR2 is YYEEEE in the germline V gene. The CDR3 runs 14 residues. CDR3 loop: CASSPGLAQEAQYF. CDR3 sequence (DNA): TGTGCCAGCAGCCCGGGACTAGCCCAAGAGGCCCAGTACTTC.

J is TRBJ2-5 and V is TRBV3-1, with D perhaps TRBD1 (6 bases). The germline V gene has CDR1 LGHDT and CDR2 YNNKEL (reference sequence). V lost 4 bases and J 2 bases, leaving 14 bases between the germline ends. This CDR3 region has 15 residues. The CDR3, as DNA: TGTGCCAGCAGCCCTACAGGGTTGGGACAAGAGACCCAGTACTTC. It yields the protein CASSPTGLGQETQYF.

This chain joins TRBV21-1 and TRBJ2-1; TRBD1, the table's D call, was not compared with the DNA. TRBV21-1 is a pseudogene. CDR3 length equals 16 residues. The CDR3: CASSKAPQGAYNEQFF. For the CDR3, the DNA is TGTGCCAGCAGCAAAGCCCCACAGGGGGCTTACAATGAGCAGTTCTTC.

The chain recombines TRBV5-1 with TRBJ2-3; no definite D call. Looked up from germline, CDR1 is SGHRS and CDR2 is YFSETQ. Trimming shortened V by 0 bases and J by 3 bases, and 11 bases separated the two germline ends. The CDR3 runs to 15 residues. CDR3 region: CASSLEGSRTDTQYF. As DNA, the CDR3 is TGCGCCAGCAGCTTGGAGGGTAGCAGGACAGATACGCAGTATTTT.

This chain joins TRBV19 and TRBJ2-4, with TRBD2 identical over 15 bases. J gave up 0 bases and V 7 bases, and 10 bases lay outside the gene matches. CDR3 length: 19 residues. Germline V gene data show CDR1 as LNHDA and CDR2 as SQIVND (reference sequence). CDR3: CASTRRGLAGGVAKNIQYF. The CDR3 coding sequence is TGTGCCAGTACTCGCCGCGGACTAGCGGGAGGGGTAGCCAAAAACATTCAGTACTTC.

The gene calls are TRBV5-5 and TRBJ1-1; D is perhaps TRBD1 (6 bases). CDR3 length: 13 residues. Germline CDR1 reads SGHKS; CDR2 reads YYEKEE (reference sequence). Trimming removed 1 base at V and 4 bases at J, with 8 bases between. In nucleotides, the CDR3 is TGTGCCAGCAGCTTGTCGACAGGCACTGAAGCTTTCTTT. It translates to CASSLSTGTEAFF.